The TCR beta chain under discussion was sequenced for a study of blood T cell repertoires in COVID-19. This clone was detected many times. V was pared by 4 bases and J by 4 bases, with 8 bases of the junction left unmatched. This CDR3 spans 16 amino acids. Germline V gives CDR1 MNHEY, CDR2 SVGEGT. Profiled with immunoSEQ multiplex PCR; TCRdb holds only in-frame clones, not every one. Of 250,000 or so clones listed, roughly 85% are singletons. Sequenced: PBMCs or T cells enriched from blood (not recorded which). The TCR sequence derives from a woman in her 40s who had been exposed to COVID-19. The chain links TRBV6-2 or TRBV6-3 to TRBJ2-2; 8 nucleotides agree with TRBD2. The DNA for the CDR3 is TGTGCCAGCAGTTCTGCGGGGGGCGGGGGCACCGGGGAGCTGTTTTTT. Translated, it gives CASSSAGGGGTGELFF.